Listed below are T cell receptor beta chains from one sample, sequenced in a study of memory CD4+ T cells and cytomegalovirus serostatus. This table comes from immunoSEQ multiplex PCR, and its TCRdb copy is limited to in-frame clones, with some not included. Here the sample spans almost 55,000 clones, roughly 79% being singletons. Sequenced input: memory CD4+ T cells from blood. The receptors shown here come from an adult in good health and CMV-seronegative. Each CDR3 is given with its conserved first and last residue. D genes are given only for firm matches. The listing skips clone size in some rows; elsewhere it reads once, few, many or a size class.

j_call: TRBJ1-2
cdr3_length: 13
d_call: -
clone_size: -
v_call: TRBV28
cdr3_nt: TGTGCCAGCAGTGGAGACACAGCTGACGGCTACACCTTC
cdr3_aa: CASSGDTADGYTF

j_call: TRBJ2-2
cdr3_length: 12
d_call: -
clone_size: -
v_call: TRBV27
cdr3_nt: TGTGCCAGCAGTTTCGCGACCGGGGAGCTGTTTTTT
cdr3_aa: CASSFATGELFF

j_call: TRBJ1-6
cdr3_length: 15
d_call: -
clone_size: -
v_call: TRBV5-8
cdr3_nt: TGTGCCAGCAGCTTGGACGGGACCTATAATTCACCCCTCCACTTT
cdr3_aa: CASSLDGTYNSPLHF

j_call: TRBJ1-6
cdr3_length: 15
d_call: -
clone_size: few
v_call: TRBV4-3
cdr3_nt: TGCGCCAGCAGCCTGCATACAAGGGGGAATTCACCCCTCCACTTT
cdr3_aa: CASSLHTRGNSPLHF

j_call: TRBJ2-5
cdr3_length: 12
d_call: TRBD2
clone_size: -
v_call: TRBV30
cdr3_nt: TGTGCCTGGAGTGGTCTGGGGGAGGGGAAGTACTTC
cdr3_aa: CAWSGLGEGKYF

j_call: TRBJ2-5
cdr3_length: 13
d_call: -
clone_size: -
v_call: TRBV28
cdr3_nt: TGTGCCAGCAGTCCAGGAGTTCCAGAGACCCAGTACTTC
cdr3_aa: CASSPGVPETQYF

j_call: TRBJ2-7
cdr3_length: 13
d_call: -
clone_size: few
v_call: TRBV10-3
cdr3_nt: TGTGCCATCAGTGAGGTAAAGGTGTCGGAGCAGTACTTC
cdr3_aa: CAISEVKVSEQYF

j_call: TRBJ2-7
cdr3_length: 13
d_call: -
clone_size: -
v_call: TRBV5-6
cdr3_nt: TGTGCCAGCAGCTTGGTTGTTGCCTACGAGCAGTACTTC
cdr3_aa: CASSLVVAYEQYF

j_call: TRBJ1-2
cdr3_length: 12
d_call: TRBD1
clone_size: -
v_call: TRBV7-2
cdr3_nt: TGTGCCAGCAGGTTAGGGACAGGCGGCTACACCTTC
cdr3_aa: CASRLGTGGYTF

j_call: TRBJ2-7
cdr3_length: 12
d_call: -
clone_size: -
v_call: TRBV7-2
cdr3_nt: TGTGCCAGCAGCTCCGACACCTACGAGCAGTACTTC
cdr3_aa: CASSSDTYEQYF

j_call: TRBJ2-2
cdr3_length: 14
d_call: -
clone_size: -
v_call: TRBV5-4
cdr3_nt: TGTGCCAGCAGCCTCCGGCGGAACACCGGGGAGCTGTTTTTT
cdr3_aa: CASSLRRNTGELFF

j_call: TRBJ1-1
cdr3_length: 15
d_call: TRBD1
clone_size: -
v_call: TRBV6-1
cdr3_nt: TGTGCCAGCAGCGGAATGGGGACAGGGCACACTGAAGCTTTCTTT
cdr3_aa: CASSGMGTGHTEAFF

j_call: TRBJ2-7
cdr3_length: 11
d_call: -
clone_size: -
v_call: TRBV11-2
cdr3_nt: TGTGCCAGCAGCTGGACTTACGAGCAGTACTTC
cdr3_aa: CASSWTYEQYF

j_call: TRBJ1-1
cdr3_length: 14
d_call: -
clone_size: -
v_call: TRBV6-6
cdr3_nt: TGTGCCAGCGGGGATTACAGGATGAACACTGAAGCTTTCTTT
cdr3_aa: CASGDYRMNTEAFF

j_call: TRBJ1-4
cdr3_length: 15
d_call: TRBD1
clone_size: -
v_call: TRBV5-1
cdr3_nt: TGCGCCAGCAGCTTGTCTGGGACAGATAATGAAAAACTGTTTTTT
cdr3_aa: CASSLSGTDNEKLFF

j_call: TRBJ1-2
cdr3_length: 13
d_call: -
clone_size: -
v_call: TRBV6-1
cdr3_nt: TGTGCCAGCAGTGAAACCCTCCTAGGGGGCTACACCTTC
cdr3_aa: CASSETLLGGYTF

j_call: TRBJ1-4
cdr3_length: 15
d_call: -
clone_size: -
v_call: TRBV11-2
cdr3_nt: TGTGCCAGCAGCTTAGTACGGGGCACTAATGAAAAACTGTTTTTT
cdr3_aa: CASSLVRGTNEKLFF

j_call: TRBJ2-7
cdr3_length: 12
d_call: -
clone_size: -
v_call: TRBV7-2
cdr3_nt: TGTGCCAGCAGCTACGAGGGTTACGAGCAGTACTTC
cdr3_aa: CASSYEGYEQYF

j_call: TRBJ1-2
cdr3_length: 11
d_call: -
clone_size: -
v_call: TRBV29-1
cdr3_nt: TGCAGCGTTGGGGGGTTGGAAGGCTACACCTTC
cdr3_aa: CSVGGLEGYTF

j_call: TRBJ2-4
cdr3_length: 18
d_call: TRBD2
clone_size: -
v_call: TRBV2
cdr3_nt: TGTGCCAGCAGTTCATCCGGCGGGGGTGGTGTGGCCAAAAACATTCAGTACTTC
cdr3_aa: CASSSSGGGGVAKNIQYF

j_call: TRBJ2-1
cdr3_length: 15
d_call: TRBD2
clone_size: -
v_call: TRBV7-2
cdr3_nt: TGTGCCAGCAGCTTCCGGACTAGCGGCTACAATGAGCAGTTCTTC
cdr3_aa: CASSFRTSGYNEQFF

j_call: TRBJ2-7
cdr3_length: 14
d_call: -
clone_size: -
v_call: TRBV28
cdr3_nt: TGTGCCAGCAGTTTACAGGTCCAATCCTACGAGCAGTACTTC
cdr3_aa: CASSLQVQSYEQYF

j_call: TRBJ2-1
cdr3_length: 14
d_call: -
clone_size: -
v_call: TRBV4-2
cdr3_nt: TGTGCCAGCAGCCAAGCCAGGGGGGGAAATGAGCAGTTCTTC
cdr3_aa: CASSQARGGNEQFF

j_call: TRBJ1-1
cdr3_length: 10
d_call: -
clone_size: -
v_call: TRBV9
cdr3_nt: TGTGCCAGCAGCGTAGGGGTGGCTTTCTTT
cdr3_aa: CASSVGVAFF

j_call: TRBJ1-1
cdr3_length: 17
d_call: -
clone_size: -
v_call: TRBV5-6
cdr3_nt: TGTGCCAGCAGCCCCCCTGGGACAAGAATAATGAACACTGAAGCTTTCTTT
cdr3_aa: CASSPPGTRIMNTEAFF

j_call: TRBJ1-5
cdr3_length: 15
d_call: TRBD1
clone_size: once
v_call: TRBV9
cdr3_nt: TGTGCCAGCAGCGTAGCGGGACAGGGTGATCAGCCCCAGCATTTT
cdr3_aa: CASSVAGQGDQPQHF

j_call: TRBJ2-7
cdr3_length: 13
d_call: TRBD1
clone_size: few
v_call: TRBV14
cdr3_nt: TGTGCCAGCAGCCAAGGGACAGGGCGCGAGCAGTACTTC
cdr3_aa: CASSQGTGREQYF

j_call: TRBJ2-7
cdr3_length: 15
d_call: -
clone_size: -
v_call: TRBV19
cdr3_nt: TGTGCCAGTAGTATAGCCCTACAAGTGTCCTACGAGCAGTACTTC
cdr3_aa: CASSIALQVSYEQYF